Following are 16 T cell receptor beta chains from one sample sequenced in a study of T cell responses to AZD1222 COVID-19 vaccine. Some clones are missing from TCRdb's copy, which holds only in-frame ones; the method was immunoSEQ multiplex PCR. The data hold 65,000 to 95,000 clones, with around 84% observed a single time. The sample in question was peripheral blood, obtained on day 0 of AZD1222 vaccination. The receptor source for this set is an adult in good health.

The chain employs TRBV5-4 and TRBJ2-2; possible D gene TRBD1, 6 bases. The germline V gene encodes CDR1 SGHNT and CDR2 YYREEE (reference sequence). Trimming stripped 1 base from V and 4 bases from J, with 11 bases between. The CDR3 consists of 15 residues. CDR3 bases: TGTGCCAGCAGCTTGCAGGGGCCGGGCACCGGGGAGCTGTTTTTT. Residues: CASSLQGPGTGELFF. The full variable domain, completed using reference TRBV5-4 and TRBJ2-2, is ETGVTQSPTHLIKTRGQQVTLRCSSQSGHNTVSWYQQALGQGPQFIFQYYREEENGRGNFPPRFSGLQFPNYSSELNVNALELDDSALYLCASSLQGPGTGELFFGEGSRLTVL.

This sequence joins TRBV25-1 and TRBJ2-5; TRBD2 might be the D (5 bases). The V end lost 10 bases, the J end lost 5 bases, and 14 bases lay between the germline ends. The CDR3 runs 12 residues. Germline lookup yields CDR1 MGHDK and CDR2 SYGVNS. The CDR3 DNA is TGTGCCACAGACCCGGGAATGGAGACCCAGTACTTC. It codes for CATDPGMETQYF.

The J gene is TRBJ2-1, the V gene TRBV11-3; 10 bases are a match to TRBD1. Germline CDR1 is SGHNT and CDR2 is YENEEA. Unmatched junction bases numbered 5, after V lost 5 bases and J lost 4 bases. The CDR3 contains 15 residues. CDR3 region: CASSPDRGPYNEQFF. For the CDR3, the DNA is TGTGCCAGCAGCCCCGACAGGGGGCCTTACAATGAGCAGTTCTTC. Together with reference TRBV11-3 and TRBJ2-1, the CDR3 gives the full variable domain: EAGVVQSPRYKIIEKKQPVAFWCNPISGHNTLYWYLQNLGQGPELLIRYENEEAVDDSQLPKDRFSAERLKGVDSTLKIQPAELGDSAVYLCASSPDRGPYNEQFFGPGTRLTVL.

The V call is TRBV2, the J call TRBJ1-2; D unresolved. The CDR3 loop spans 12 amino acids. V lost 7 bases to trimming and J lost 7 bases, with 13 bases between them. Germline-derived CDR1 and CDR2 are SNHLY and FYNNEI. The CDR3 bases are TGTGCCAGCAATGCGGCAGTTTCTGGCTACACCTTC. It yields the protein CASNAAVSGYTF. Full variable domain (remainder filled in from reference TRBV2 and TRBJ1-2): EPEVTQTPSHQVTQMGQEVILRCVPISNHLYFYWYRQILGQKVEFLVSFYNNEISEKSEIFDDQFSVERPDGSNFTLKIRSTKLEDSAMYFCASNAAVSGYTFGSGTRLTVV.

In its sample, this clone was seen a few times. The rearrangement uses TRBV12-5 and TRBJ2-5, with D hard to call. Trimming left V 7 bases short and J 3 bases short, with 24 bases between. This CDR3 region has 17 residues. Per the germline V gene, CDR1 is LGHNT and CDR2 is FRNRAP. CDR3 nucleotide sequence: TGTGCTAGTGCTCTGGTGGGATACGGTGACTCCGAAGAGACCCAGTACTTC. Its protein product is CASALVGYGDSEETQYF.

This clone appeared many times. V gene TRBV6-5 combines with J gene TRBJ2-1, with TRBD2 as a possible D gene (6 bases). With 0 bases removed from V and 5 bases from J, the gap between germline ends came to 11 bases. Germline values: CDR1 MNHEY, CDR2 SVGAGI. The CDR3 has 15 residues. CDR3 region: CASSYSGGPDNEQFF. CDR3 in DNA: TGTGCCAGCAGTTACTCCGGAGGGCCTGACAATGAGCAGTTCTTC.

The V and J genes are TRBV3-1 (or the pseudogene TRBV3-2) and TRBJ2-3; TRBD1 might be the D (6 bases). Looked up from germline, CDR1 is LGHDT and CDR2 is YNNKEL (reference sequence). The CDR3 is made up of 13 amino acids. V gave up 4 bases and J gave up 5 bases, with 10 bases separating them. The CDR3 sequence is CASSLTQGDTQYF. In nucleotides, the CDR3 is TGTGCCAGCAGCCTAACACAGGGAGATACGCAGTATTTT.

This rearrangement joins TRBV24-1 to TRBJ2-3, with 9 bases aligning to TRBD2. CDR1 KGHDR and CDR2 SFDVKD come from the germline V gene. The V and J ends lost 4 bases and 0 bases, in that order; junction bases with no gene match: 7. The CDR3 has 17 amino acids. Here the CDR3 DNA reads TGTGCCACCAGTGACCGCGGGGGGGGACAGAGCACAGATACGCAGTATTTT. Its translation: CATSDRGGGQSTDTQYF.

The chain recombines TRBV5-1 with TRBJ2-3; no clear D. The CDR3 contains 15 residues. Trimming stripped 0 bases from V and 0 bases from J, with 8 bases between. Germline V lookup: CDR1 SGHRS, CDR2 YFSETQ. CDR3 amino acids: CASSLDRRSTDTQYF. DNA of the CDR3: TGCGCCAGCAGCTTGGATAGAAGGAGCACAGATACGCAGTATTTT.

V gene TRBV6-5 combines with J gene TRBJ1-5; D is unresolved. This CDR3 is 14 amino acids long. The V gene lost 4 bases and the J gene lost 3 bases, with 10 bases spanning the gap. Germline assignment: CDR1 MNHEY and CDR2 SVGAGI. The CDR3 DNA follows: TGTGCCAGCAGTTCGCACAACACCAATCAGCCCCAGCATTTT. Translation: CASSSHNTNQPQHF.

This chain links TRBV6-1 with TRBJ2-3; D gene ambiguous. Germline CDR1 reads MNHNS; CDR2 reads SASEGT. The germline V and J ends were trimmed by 1 base and 2 bases, with 13 bases remaining between them. This CDR3 spans 16 amino acids. CDR3 sequence (DNA): TGTGCCAGCAGTGAAGGCTCGACCAGACTCACAGATACGCAGTATTTT. This gives the protein CASSEGSTRLTDTQYF.

This clone was observed a single time. The chain couples TRBV9 to TRBJ1-5; D is undetermined. The CDR3 totals 15 residues. Germline loops: CDR1 SGDLS, CDR2 YYNGEE. Trimming pared 0 bases from V and 3 bases from J, leaving 10 bases between. The CDR3 protein is CASSVDGELNQPQHF. The CDR3 nucleotides are TGTGCCAGCAGCGTAGATGGGGAACTCAATCAGCCCCAGCATTTT.

This clone was picked up a small number of times. The J gene is TRBJ1-1, the V gene TRBV28; weak D call: TRBD1 (5 bases). CDR1 MDHEN and CDR2 SYDVKM come from the germline V gene. The V and J ends lost 7 bases and 8 bases respectively, with 17 bases between them. There are 13 residues in the CDR3. The CDR3 protein is CASTLDGGREAFF. CDR3 bases: TGTGCCAGCACCCTCGACGGGGGACGGGAAGCTTTCTTT.

This clone turned up a few times. The J gene is TRBJ2-2, the V gene TRBV24-1; perhaps D is TRBD1 or TRBD2 (5 bases each). From germline, CDR1 is KGHDR and CDR2 SFDVKD. Trimming pared 7 bases from V and 3 bases from J, leaving 5 bases between. This CDR3 region has 12 residues. For the CDR3, the DNA is TGTGCCACCAGGGGGGACACCGGGGAGCTGTTTTTT. It specifies CATRGDTGELFF.

The CDR3 is CSARPDTQYF. DNA of the CDR3: TGCAGTGCTAGGCCAGATACGCAGTATTTT. This chain links TRBV20-1 with TRBJ2-3; no reliable D call. The V and J ends lost 3 bases and 4 bases respectively, with 2 bases between them. The CDR3 is made up of 10 amino acids. Per germline, CDR1 DFQATT and CDR2 SNEGSKA (reference sequence).

CDR3: CASSDTGAYEQYF. The CDR3 nucleotides are TGTGCCAGCAGTGATACAGGGGCGTACGAGCAGTACTTC. The chain joins TRBV6-1 to TRBJ2-7; 7 bases agree with TRBD1. J was trimmed by 4 bases and V by 3 bases; bases with no gene match: 3. This CDR3 contains 13 residues. Germline-derived CDR1 and CDR2 are MNHNS and SASEGT.